One and the same sample provided the 18 T cell receptor beta chains below, sequenced in a study of shared clonotypes between healthy human individuals. Sequencing was performed with immunoSEQ multiplex PCR; in TCRdb, only in-frame clones are kept and a portion is missing. The sample includes about 1,900,000 clones, just under 95% of them seen just once. The naive CD8 subset, CD45RO-negative cells positively selected for CCR7, excluded terminally differentiated effector memory CD45RA+ cells. The material sequenced was naive CD8+ T cells sorted from blood. Every receptor here comes from a man aged 18-30 years in good health.

The CDR3 bases are TGTGCCAGCAGCTTGTTTCTGAGTCACTCCTACGAGCAGTACTTC. The encoded protein is CASSLFLSHSYEQYF. V and J are TRBV7-8 and TRBJ2-7; D is uncertain. Germline V gene data show CDR1 as SGHVS and CDR2 as FQNEAQ. The CDR3 runs 15 residues. V lost 3 bases and J lost 0, with 12 bases in between.

V usage is TRBV2 and J usage is TRBJ1-4; tentatively, D is TRBD1 (6 bases). Germline-derived CDR1 and CDR2 are SNHLY and FYNNEI. This CDR3 is built from 16 residues. V was trimmed by 3 bases and J by 8 bases, leaving 19 bases between them. CDR3 region: CASSESLRGGREKLFF. In DNA form, the CDR3 reads TGTGCCAGCAGTGAGTCCCTCAGGGGAGGAAGGGAAAAACTGTTTTTT.

The rearrangement joins TRBV12-5 to TRBJ2-7; no definite D call. The length of the CDR3 is 13 residues. CDR1 is LGHNT, CDR2 FRNRAP, per germline. V was clipped by 2 bases and J by 6 bases, with 11 bases between them. The CDR3 sequence: CASGLLGRGEQYF. DNA for the CDR3: TGTGCTAGTGGTTTGTTGGGTCGAGGCGAGCAGTACTTC.

The V and J genes are TRBV21-1 and TRBJ2-7; the table's D call, TRBD1, has no DNA check behind it. TRBV21-1 is tagged as a pseudogene. The CDR3 covers 16 residues. The CDR3 loop is CASSKTPHRGSGEQYF. The CDR3 DNA is TGTGCCAGCAGCAAAACCCCCCACAGGGGGTCGGGGGAGCAGTACTTC.

This sequence joins TRBV19 and TRBJ2-1; 7 bases agree with TRBD1. CDR1 and CDR2 from the germline V gene are LNHDA and SQIVND (reference sequence). V trimming: 7 bases; J trimming: 4 bases; junction bases outside the gene matches: 16. The CDR3 extends over 17 amino acids. CDR3 DNA: TGTGCCAGTAACTCCAATTCTTACAGGGGCCGGTACAATGAGCAGTTCTTC. It is translated as CASNSNSYRGRYNEQFF.

The chain uses TRBV7-9 and TRBJ2-2; tentative D call: TRBD2 (5 bases). The germline V gene has CDR1 SEHNR and CDR2 FQNEAQ (reference sequence). The V and J ends lost 5 bases and 1 base respectively, with 14 bases between them. CDR3 length: 16 amino acids. CDR3 nucleotide sequence: TGTGCCAGCAGCCCCACGGGAACGGTGAACACCGGGGAGCTGTTTTTT. Residues: CASSPTGTVNTGELFF.

J is TRBJ2-7 and V is TRBV14; D might be TRBD1 (5 bases). The CDR3 runs to 12 residues. Trimming pared 4 bases from V and 6 bases from J, leaving 10 bases between. From germline, CDR1 is SGHDN and CDR2 FVKESK. The CDR3 DNA is TGTGCCAGCAGCCCAAGTAGGGGCGAGCAGTACTTC. It specifies CASSPSRGEQYF.

Worth noting for this clone: Other DNA sequences in this specimen translate into the identical CDR3. This rearrangement joins TRBV4-1 to TRBJ2-3, with D possibly TRBD2 on 6 matching bases. V was trimmed by 3 bases and J by 4 bases, leaving 11 bases between them. CDR1 is MGHRA, CDR2 YSYEKL, per germline. The CDR3 totals 14 residues. CDR3 sequence (DNA): TGCGCCAGCAGCCAGGGGGGAGGTGCAGATACGCAGTATTTT. This translates into CASSQGGGADTQYF.

This sequence joins TRBV27 and TRBJ2-5; possibly TRBD1 for D (5 bases). This CDR3 has 16 amino acids. Trimming cost V 1 base and J 0 bases, with 12 bases left between them. Germline V gene lookup returns CDR1 MNHEY and CDR2 SMNVEV (reference sequence). The CDR3 nucleotides read TGTGCCAGCAGTTTATTAGGGGTAACCAACCAAGAGACCCAGTACTTC. Its translation: CASSLLGVTNQETQYF.

The chain links TRBV27 to TRBJ2-7, with D unclear. Germline V gives CDR1 MNHEY, CDR2 SMNVEV (reference sequence). The V gene lost 3 bases and the J gene lost 2 bases, with 11 bases spanning the gap. The CDR3 spans 14 residues. The CDR3 nucleotides are TGTGCCAGCAGTTTCCGGGTCCGAACCTACGAGCAGTACTTC. Amino acids: CASSFRVRTYEQYF.

With respect to this clone: Other DNA sequences in this sample translate to the same CDR3. The J gene is TRBJ2-5, the V gene TRBV6-5; TRBD2 agrees at 8 bases. Germline V gene lookup returns CDR1 MNHEY and CDR2 SVGAGI. CDR3 length equals 15 residues. The V segment lost 0 bases and the J segment 4 bases; nucleotides outside the gene matches: 4. In DNA, the CDR3 is TGTGCCAGCAGTTACTCGGGACTAGGGGGAGAGACCCAGTACTTC. It encodes CASSYSGLGGETQYF.

The genes are TRBV27 and TRBJ2-2, with D unclear. The V gene's germline CDR1 is MNHEY and CDR2 SMNVEV (reference sequence). Between the trimmed V and J ends, which lost 5 bases and 1 base, there was a span of 17 bases. This CDR3 region has 17 residues. DNA for the CDR3: TGTGCCAGCAGTCCTCACCCTCGGTCGGAGAACACCGGGGAGCTGTTTTTT. Translation gives CASSPHPRSENTGELFF.

V and J are TRBV5-4 and TRBJ2-1; no definite D call. Between the trimmed V and J ends, which lost 6 bases and 2 bases, there was a span of 12 bases. The CDR3 length is 14 residues. Germline V lookup: CDR1 SGHNT, CDR2 YYREEE (reference sequence). Written as DNA, the CDR3 is TGTGCCAGCACCCCGAGCGAGACCTACAATGAGCAGTTCTTC. It is translated as CASTPSETYNEQFF. Based on the CDR3 plus reference TRBV5-4 and TRBJ2-1, the full variable domain is ETGVTQSPTHLIKTRGQQVTLRCSSQSGHNTVSWYQQALGQGPQFIFQYYREEENGRGNFPPRFSGLQFPNYSSELNVNALELDDSALYLCASTPSETYNEQFFGPGTRLTVL.

V usage is TRBV4-2 and J usage is TRBJ1-4, with TRBD1 matching over 9 bases. Germline V CDR1 and CDR2: LGHNA, YNFKEQ. Unmatched junction bases numbered 7, after V lost 0 bases and J lost 8 bases. The CDR3 totals 16 residues. CDR3 coding DNA: TGTGCCAGCAGCCAAGAGCGGGGACAGGGTACGGAAAAACTGTTTTTT. It translates to CASSQERGQGTEKLFF.

This chain uses TRBV2 with TRBJ2-5; perhaps TRBD1 as D (6 bases). Germline CDR1 and CDR2: SNHLY and FYNNEI. The germline V and J ends were trimmed by 2 bases and 5 bases, with 15 bases remaining between them. There are 15 residues in the CDR3. The CDR3 coding sequence is TGTGCCAGCAGTGAATATACAGGGTACATGGAGACCCAGTACTTC. Residues: CASSEYTGYMETQYF.

This rearrangement joins TRBV5-4 to TRBJ2-1; 9 bases align to TRBD1. Germline CDR1 and CDR2: SGHNT and YYREEE (reference sequence). This CDR3 contains 14 residues. V lost 2 bases, J lost 8 bases, and 5 bases stayed unmatched. The chain's CDR3 is CASSLTGGSYEQFF. The CDR3, as DNA: TGTGCCAGCAGCTTAACAGGGGGCTCTTATGAGCAGTTCTTC.

V and J are TRBV6-1 and TRBJ2-5, with TRBD2 matching over 9 bases. The germline V gene encodes CDR1 MNHNS and CDR2 SASEGT. The junction had 4 bases not matched to a gene; V was cut back by 7 bases and J by 1 base. The CDR3 is 14 residues long. DNA for the CDR3: TGTGCCAGCAATCCGGGACTAGCCCAAGAGACCCAGTACTTC. This sequence encodes CASNPGLAQETQYF.

The chain employs TRBV27 and TRBJ2-1; no definite D call. Trimming took 8 bases from V and 7 from J, leaving 15 bases between them. Germline lookup yields CDR1 MNHEY and CDR2 SMNVEV (reference sequence). This CDR3 has 13 residues. DNA for the CDR3: TGTGCCAGCGCCCGTACTCTCTTTAATGAGCAGTTCTTC. This codes for CASARTLFNEQFF.